These 25 T cell receptor beta chains were all obtained from the same sample, sequenced in a study of PD-L1 blockade in urothelial cancer. The repertoire was sequenced with immunoSEQ multiplex PCR; TCRdb's copy has only in-frame clones and lacks some. The data hold about 63,000 clones, with 81% observed a single time. Time point reported: pretreatment peripheral blood. This specimen was PBMCs, taken around atezolizumab (anti-PD-L1) treatment. These receptors all come from a man between 65 and 85 years old with urothelial cancer.

This clone was seen a handful of times. The rearrangement joins TRBV9 to TRBJ2-1; possibly TRBD1 for D (6 bases). The CDR3 loop spans 16 amino acids. Germline V lookup: CDR1 SGDLS, CDR2 YYNGEE. Between the trimmed V and J ends, which lost 3 bases and 2 bases, there was a span of 15 bases. DNA of the CDR3: TGTGCCAGCAGCGACCCGGGACACTTCACCTACAATGAGCAGTTCTTC. It yields the protein CASSDPGHFTYNEQFF.

This clone has just one count. An end of the junction does not agree with germline; a read error may underlie this. This same CDR3 is encoded by further DNA sequences in the sample. This chain connects TRBV30 to TRBJ1-1; 9 nucleotides match TRBD1. The CDR3 length is 13 residues. Germline V gene sequence: CDR1 GTSNPN, CDR2 SVGIG (reference sequence). The CDR3 DNA reads TGCGCCTGGAGTGGACAGGGGAGTTCGTCAGCTTTCTTT. The encoded protein is CAWSGQGSSSAFF. The variable domain in full, with the rest retrieved from reference TRBV30 and TRBJ1-1, is SQTIHQWPATLVQPVGSPLSLECTVEGTSNPNLYWYRQAAGRGLQLLFYSVGIGQISSEVPQNLSASRPQDRQFILSSKKLLLSDSGFYLCAWSGQGSSSAFFGQGTRLTVV.

J is TRBJ1-2 and V is TRBV19, with TRBD1 as a possible D gene (5 bases). V was shortened by 4 bases and J by 3 bases, with 12 bases between the two germline ends. CDR3 size: 14 residues. Germline values: CDR1 LNHDA, CDR2 SQIVND (reference sequence). The CDR3 protein is CASSRGRTDYGYTF. The CDR3 DNA follows: TGTGCCAGTAGTAGGGGGAGGACGGACTATGGCTACACCTTC.

The V call is TRBV5-6, the J call TRBJ1-1; TRBD1 matches at 7 bases. CDR1 and CDR2 from the germline V gene are SGHDT and YYEEEE. The CDR3 spans 16 residues. Germline trimming cut 0 bases from V and 4 bases from J; bases unmatched to any gene: 9. The CDR3 spells CASSLGAGGRGTEAFF. DNA of the CDR3: TGTGCCAGCAGCTTGGGCGCAGGGGGAAGGGGCACTGAAGCTTTCTTT.

The chain uses TRBV29-1 and TRBJ2-1; D gene ambiguous. CDR1 SQVTM and CDR2 ANQGSEA come from the germline V gene. This CDR3 has 11 amino acids. Trimming shortened V by 4 bases and J by 5 bases, and 6 bases separated the two germline ends. CDR3 protein: CSVAVHNEQFF. CDR3 nucleotide sequence: TGCAGCGTTGCAGTACACAATGAGCAGTTCTTC.

This chain links TRBV2 with TRBJ1-2; D remains unclear. CDR1 and CDR2 from the germline V gene are SNHLY and FYNNEI. This CDR3 spans 14 amino acids. Trimming cost V 3 bases and J 2 bases, with 10 bases left between them. DNA for the CDR3: TGTGCCAGCAGTGATGGCCAATCGAACTATGGCTACACCTTC. The encoded protein is CASSDGQSNYGYTF.

The chain has TRBV11-2 and TRBJ1-1; D is perhaps TRBD1 (6 bases). The V end lost 0 bases, the J end lost 7 bases, and 12 bases lay between the germline ends. The germline V gene encodes CDR1 SGHAT and CDR2 FQNNGV. The CDR3 has 14 amino acids. DNA for the CDR3: TGTGCCAGCAGCTTAGATGCAGGGGACCATGAAGCTTTCTTT. Translating gives CASSLDAGDHEAFF.

This clone was observed once. V usage is TRBV13 and J usage is TRBJ2-3; D uncertain. With 1 base removed from V and 1 base from J, the gap between germline ends came to 6 bases. There are 14 residues in the CDR3. Germline V lookup: CDR1 PRHDT, CDR2 FYEKMQ (reference sequence). The CDR3 reads CASSLDSGTDTQYF. CDR3 sequence (DNA): TGTGCCAGCAGCTTAGATTCAGGCACAGATACGCAGTATTTT.

J is TRBJ2-5 and V is TRBV4-2, with D maybe TRBD2 (5 bases). The CDR3 is 14 amino acids. The V and J ends lost 3 bases and 8 bases respectively, with 16 bases between them. Germline loops: CDR1 LGHNA, CDR2 YNFKEQ. Here the CDR3 reads CASSQQRRTGTQYF. CDR3 sequence (DNA): TGTGCCAGCAGCCAGCAACGGAGGACGGGCACCCAGTACTTC.

The gene calls are TRBV5-6 and TRBJ2-4; TRBD1 is a possible D gene (6 bases). The CDR3 length is 17 residues. Germline CDR1 and CDR2: SGHDT and YYEEEE. Deletions cut 3 bases from V and 3 bases from J, with 19 bases between. CDR3 residues: CASSSGKTGWVKNIQYF. The CDR3 coding sequence is TGTGCCAGCAGCTCAGGGAAAACAGGGTGGGTCAAAAACATTCAGTACTTC. Full variable domain (remainder filled in from reference TRBV5-6 and TRBJ2-4): DAGVTQSPTHLIKTRGQQVTLRCSPKSGHDTVSWYQQALGQGPQFIFQYYEEEERQRGNFPDRFSGHQFPNYSSELNVNALLLGDSALYLCASSSGKTGWVKNIQYFGAGTRLSVL.

This sequence joins TRBV28 and TRBJ2-4; 7 nucleotides agree with TRBD2. In germline, CDR1 is MDHEN, CDR2 SYDVKM. This CDR3 comprises 15 residues. After removal of 5 bases from V and 2 bases from J, the junction contained 6 bases not matched to a gene. This CDR3 is CASSTPGGTKNIQYF. As DNA, the CDR3 is TGTGCCAGCAGTACCCCGGGAGGTACCAAAAACATTCAGTACTTC. Full variable domain (outside the CDR3, taken from reference TRBV28 and TRBJ2-4): DVKVTQSSRYLVKRTGEKVFLECVQDMDHENMFWYRQDPGLGLRLIYFSYDVKMKEKGDIPEGYSVSREKKERFSLILESASTNQTSMYLCASSTPGGTKNIQYFGAGTRLSVL.

V gene TRBV4-3 combines with J gene TRBJ1-3, with TRBD1 identical over 8 bases. The CDR3 extends over 15 amino acids. J was trimmed by 2 bases and V by 0 bases; bases with no gene match: 0. Germline CDR1 is LGHNA and CDR2 is YSLEER. The CDR3 DNA reads TGCGCCAGCAGCCAAGACAGGGGGCCTGGAAACACCATATATTTT. Translated: CASSQDRGPGNTIYF.

The chain combines TRBV4-1 with TRBJ1-4; perhaps TRBD1 as D (6 bases). The germline CDR1 and CDR2 sequences are MGHRA and YSYEKL. This CDR3 is built from 20 residues. Trimming removed 3 bases from V and 0 bases from J, with 23 bases in between. The CDR3 DNA reads TGCGCCAGCAGCCAGCCCTGGGGCAGGGGCCCCCTTGCAACTAATGAAAAACTGTTTTTT. Its translation is CASSQPWGRGPLATNEKLFF.

The chain recombines TRBV30 with TRBJ1-6, with a possible D match to TRBD1 (6 bases). Germline assignment: CDR1 GTSNPN and CDR2 SVGIG (reference sequence). The CDR3 spans 12 residues. The V and J ends lost 4 bases and 7 bases respectively, with 8 bases between them. This CDR3 is CAWTQGNSPLHF. The CDR3 coding sequence is TGTGCCTGGACCCAGGGGAATTCACCCCTCCACTTT.

The chain carries TRBV6-5 and TRBJ2-5; the D gene is possibly TRBD2 (5 bases). V was pared by 10 bases and J by 0 bases, with 12 bases between. Germline V CDR1 and CDR2: MNHEY, SVGAGI. CDR3 length: 13 residues. For the CDR3, the DNA is TGTGCCACTGGACTCGGGTACCAAGAGACCCAGTACTTC. Protein sequence: CATGLGYQETQYF.

The chain joins TRBV7-9 to TRBJ1-2; D is unclear. Trimming took off 8 bases at V and 4 bases at J, with 14 bases between the two ends. This CDR3 spans 13 amino acids. The germline CDR1 and CDR2 sequences are SEHNR and FQNEAQ (reference sequence). CDR3 nucleotide sequence: TGTGCCAGCCGGCCCGCGGGTAGCTATGGCTACACCTTC. Translating gives CASRPAGSYGYTF.

The rearrangement joins TRBV27 to TRBJ2-6, with 10 bases identical to TRBD1. Germline loops: CDR1 MNHEY, CDR2 SMNVEV (reference sequence). Trimming took 1 base from V and 2 from J; bases not matched to a gene: 5. There are 18 residues in the CDR3. This CDR3 reads CASSLWGQGRPGANVLTF. In DNA form, the CDR3 reads TGTGCCAGCAGTTTATGGGGACAGGGGCGGCCTGGGGCCAACGTCCTGACTTTC.

The genes are TRBV19 and TRBJ2-3; no definite D call. V was cut by 1 base and J by 2 bases, with 13 bases left in between. Germline V CDR1 and CDR2: LNHDA, SQIVND (reference sequence). The CDR3 contains 16 residues. CDR3 sequence: CASSIGLGPSTDTQYF. CDR3 coding DNA: TGTGCCAGTAGTATAGGCCTAGGTCCCTCCACAGATACGCAGTATTTT.

The rearrangement links TRBV5-1 to TRBJ1-3, with D unresolved. There are 14 residues in the CDR3. Germline lookup yields CDR1 SGHRS and CDR2 YFSETQ. V was cut by 5 bases and J by 2 bases, with 11 bases left in between. CDR3 protein: CASSPGRAGNTIYF. The CDR3 DNA follows: TGCGCCAGCAGTCCCGGGAGGGCTGGAAACACCATATATTTT.

The genes are TRBV7-9 and TRBJ2-5, with 9 bases matching TRBD2. The V gene's germline CDR1 is SEHNR and CDR2 FQNEAQ (reference sequence). The CDR3 is made up of 15 amino acids. Trimming at V came to 5 bases and at J to 3 bases, leaving 7 bases not matched to a gene. The CDR3 region has the DNA TGTGCCAGCAGCCCCGGGATAGCGGGGGAAGAGACCCAGTACTTC. Translating gives CASSPGIAGEETQYF.

The chain links TRBV5-6 to TRBJ1-2; the match to TRBD1 covers 9 bases. Germline trimming cut 4 bases from V and 1 base from J; bases unmatched to any gene: 8. Germline V lookup: CDR1 SGHDT, CDR2 YYEEEE. The CDR3 consists of 16 residues. CDR3 bases: TGTGCCAGCAGCCCGGATACGGGACAGGGTAACTATGGCTACACCTTC. This encodes CASSPDTGQGNYGYTF.

The chain uses TRBV28 and TRBJ1-5; D is uncertain. CDR3 length: 14 amino acids. Per germline, CDR1 MDHEN and CDR2 SYDVKM. Trimming removed 2 bases from V and 3 bases from J, with 8 bases in between. CDR3 protein: CASSLVRLNQPQHF. DNA of the CDR3: TGTGCCAGCAGTTTAGTTAGACTCAATCAGCCCCAGCATTTT. Using reference TRBV28 and TRBJ1-5 for the parts outside the CDR3, the full variable domain is DVKVTQSSRYLVKRTGEKVFLECVQDMDHENMFWYRQDPGLGLRLIYFSYDVKMKEKGDIPEGYSVSREKKERFSLILESASTNQTSMYLCASSLVRLNQPQHFGDGTRLSIL.

The chain is built from TRBV2 and TRBJ2-1, with 9 positions matching TRBD2. Germline V lookup: CDR1 SNHLY, CDR2 FYNNEI. Trimming cost V 3 bases and J 5 bases; bases outside gene matches: 8. The CDR3 length is 16 residues. CDR3 in amino acids: CASSEGAGGPNNEQFF. The CDR3 nucleotides are TGTGCCAGCAGTGAGGGTGCGGGGGGGCCCAACAATGAGCAGTTCTTC. Combining the CDR3 with reference TRBV2 and TRBJ2-1 gives the whole variable domain EPEVTQTPSHQVTQMGQEVILRCVPISNHLYFYWYRQILGQKVEFLVSFYNNEISEKSEIFDDQFSVERPDGSNFTLKIRSTKLEDSAMYFCASSEGAGGPNNEQFFGPGTRLTVL.

The chain employs TRBV7-9 and TRBJ2-1, with TRBD2 identical over 11 bases. The V and J ends lost 0 bases and 4 bases, in that order; junction bases with no gene match: 2. Germline V gives CDR1 SEHNR, CDR2 FQNEAQ (reference sequence). The CDR3 contains 16 residues. The CDR3 region has the DNA TGTGCCAGCAGCTTAGCATGGACTAGCGGGTACAATGAGCAGTTCTTC. The encoded protein is CASSLAWTSGYNEQFF.

This chain connects TRBV10-3 to TRBJ2-3; 8 nucleotides match TRBD2. CDR1 ENHRY and CDR2 SYGVKD come from the germline V gene. Germline trimming cut 4 bases from V and 2 bases from J; bases unmatched to any gene: 8. The CDR3 has 16 residues. CDR3 residues: CAISAQRGRNTDTQYF. Written as DNA, the CDR3 is TGTGCCATCAGTGCCCAGCGGGGGCGAAACACAGATACGCAGTATTTT.